This T cell receptor (beta chain) was found in a study of cytomegalovirus exposure and HLA in healthy donors. Study-wide points: Most of the TCR beta V segments (in an earlier analysis) were productive either about 87% or about 30% of the time. Overall, about 160 TCR beta chains were annotated as cytomegalovirus-associated.

In the PCR, 60 Vbeta and 13 Jbeta primers were used. The assay was immunoSEQ multiplex PCR, and TCRdb's table has in-frame clones only and misses some. Here the sample spans around 160,000 clones, around 67% being singletons. To note about this clone: The antigen remains undetermined.

This CDR3 spans 16 amino acids. Deletions cut 8 bases from V and 0 bases from J, with 18 bases between. Germline V gene lookup returns CDR1 MNHEY and CDR2 SMNVEV (reference sequence). The specimen was PBMCs. This clonotype was sampled from a woman between 18 and 29 years old in good health and CMV-seropositive. The V and J genes are TRBV27 and TRBJ2-3, with D possibly TRBD1 on 6 matching bases. The CDR3 DNA reads TGTGCCAGCCAAACAGGGAGCTTCCCTAGCACAGATACGCAGTATTTT. It encodes CASQTGSFPSTDTQYF.